This T cell receptor beta chain was captured in a study of shared clonotypes between healthy human individuals. CDR3 length: 14 amino acids. The V and J ends lost 0 bases and 6 bases respectively, with 11 bases between them. The germline gives CDR1 LGHNA, CDR2 YNFKEQ. Generated by immunoSEQ multiplex PCR, the TCRdb table keeps only in-frame clones and is missing some. The sample has roughly 2.6 million clones, approximately 90% seen once; the top ten hold about 0.13%. A note on this clone: The antigen is not known.

The study drew its donors from healthy HIV-negative adults without recent acute infections or vaccinations. CD4+ cells yielded CD45RA+ naive and CD45RA-negative memory subsets. Study-wide results and caveats: Researchers sampled blood only, noting tissue repertoires likely differ. Memory subsets generally showed smaller estimated richness than naive subsets did.

This sequence originates from a man between 18 and 29 years old in good health. Input material: naive CD4+ T cells sorted from blood. The subset here: CD45RA+ positively selected. The chain has TRBV4-2 and TRBJ1-2; D is ambiguous. CDR3 loop: CASSQEDSGDGYTF. CDR3 sequence (DNA): TGTGCCAGCAGCCAAGAAGACTCCGGGGATGGCTACACCTTC.